A single sample gave rise to the 28 T cell receptor beta chains below, sequenced in a study of cytomegalovirus exposure and HLA in healthy donors. Use of 60 Vbeta and 13 Jbeta primers characterized the PCR. Clones were read by immunoSEQ multiplex PCR, and TCRdb kept only the in-frame ones, dropping some. The sample lists 150,000 to 200,000 clones, 70% to 90% occurring once. The specimen sequenced was PBMCs. The receptor set was obtained from a man aged 18 to 29 in good health and CMV-seropositive.

This chain connects TRBV4-1 to TRBJ2-7; 9 nucleotides line up with TRBD1. Trimming at V came to 3 bases and at J to 7 bases, leaving 4 bases not matched to a gene. CDR1 and CDR2 (germline): MGHRA, YSYEKL. The CDR3 spans 13 residues. CDR3 loop: CASSQGTGTEQYF. CDR3 in DNA: TGCGCCAGCAGCCAGGGGACAGGGACAGAGCAGTACTTC.

The J gene is TRBJ1-2, the V gene TRBV4-3, with no clear D. With 1 base removed from V and 8 bases from J, the gap between germline ends came to 17 bases. The CDR3 has 15 residues. Germline values: CDR1 LGHNA, CDR2 YSLEER. The CDR3 loop reads CASSQAGGYPYGYTF. The CDR3 DNA follows: TGCGCCAGCAGCCAAGCAGGAGGGTACCCCTACGGCTACACCTTC.

This clone was counted once. Here the CDR3 DNA reads TGTGCCAGCTCACCACCCCTTTGGCTCGGGGGGGCCGCGAACACCGGGGAGCTGTTTTTT. Encoded protein: CASSPPLWLGGAANTGELFF. The V and J genes are TRBV18 and TRBJ2-2; 8 nucleotides agree with TRBD2. The CDR3 runs to 20 residues. V was clipped by 0 bases and J by 0 bases; unmatched bases: 12. CDR1 is KGHSH and CDR2 is LQKENI in the germline V gene.

The CDR3 spells CASSQDGTGTGSGIDTQYF. Here the CDR3 DNA reads TGCGCCAGCAGCCAAGATGGGACCGGGACAGGCAGTGGAATAGATACGCAGTATTTT. The chain joins TRBV4-3 to TRBJ2-3; the match to TRBD1 covers 8 bases. The germline V gene has CDR1 LGHNA and CDR2 YSLEER. The CDR3 extends over 19 amino acids. With 0 bases clipped from V and 5 bases from J, the junction kept 16 bases outside the gene matches.

V gene TRBV4-1 combines with J gene TRBJ1-3; D is perhaps TRBD1 (6 bases). V was clipped by 4 bases and J by 8 bases, with 21 bases between them. Germline CDR1 MGHRA, CDR2 YSYEKL. The CDR3 is 16 residues long. This CDR3 is CASSPGGALRRDTIYF. The DNA for the CDR3 is TGCGCCAGCAGCCCCGGGGGGGCCCTTAGGAGAGACACCATATATTTT.

This clone appeared a single time. J is TRBJ1-1 and V is TRBV18; 7 bases are a match to TRBD1. The V gene's germline CDR1 is KGHSH and CDR2 LQKENI. The CDR3 spans 14 residues. V gave up 6 bases and J gave up 5 bases; unmatched junction bases: 9. This CDR3 is CASSFKTGRTEAFF. Here the CDR3 DNA reads TGTGCCAGCTCTTTCAAGACAGGGCGGACTGAAGCTTTCTTT.

The chain employs TRBV12-5 and TRBJ1-1, with D maybe TRBD1 (5 bases). This CDR3 is 14 amino acids long. Germline V gene data show CDR1 as LGHNT and CDR2 as FRNRAP. V was shortened by 1 base and J by 3 bases, with 9 bases between the two germline ends. CDR3 in amino acids: CASGLGREDTEAFF. CDR3 DNA: TGTGCTAGTGGTTTGGGCAGGGAGGACACTGAAGCTTTCTTT.

This CDR3 is CATRTGHGDPVEQYF. CDR3 DNA: TGCGCCACTCGCACTGGACACGGAGATCCCGTCGAGCAGTACTTC. This rearrangement joins TRBV10-2 to TRBJ2-7, with D perhaps TRBD1 (5 bases). CDR1 is WSHSY, CDR2 SAAADI, per germline. This CDR3 is built from 15 residues. Deletions cut 10 bases from V and 6 bases from J, with 25 bases between.

The chain joins TRBV19 to TRBJ2-7, with TRBD1 matching 8 bases. This CDR3 region has 15 residues. Germline CDR1 reads LNHDA; CDR2 reads SQIVND (reference sequence). Germline trimming cut 6 bases from V and 7 bases from J; bases unmatched to any gene: 14. CDR3 nucleotide sequence: TGTGCCAGTAGCACGACAGGGGTGATAAGTAATGAGCAGTACTTC. Residues: CASSTTGVISNEQYF.

This chain links TRBV6-1 with TRBJ2-7; 7 bases agree with TRBD1. The CDR3 extends over 14 amino acids. Trimming at V came to 4 bases and at J to 2 bases, leaving 5 bases not matched to a gene. Germline-derived CDR1 and CDR2 are MNHNS and SASEGT. The CDR3 nucleotides read TGTGCCAGCAGTGTCCGGGACAGTCCCTACGAGCAGTACTTC. Residues: CASSVRDSPYEQYF.

In its sample, this clone was seen a few times. The chain has TRBV21-1 and TRBJ1-5. TRBV21-1 constitutes a pseudogene. The CDR3 has 15 residues. The CDR3 DNA reads as TGTGCCAGCAGCAAATCCGGGGTCATCAATCAGCCCCAGCATTTT. Protein product: CASSKSGVINQPQHF.

The gene calls are TRBV18 and TRBJ2-7; D ambiguous. CDR3 size: 14 residues. The germline V and J ends were trimmed by 1 base and 3 bases, with 10 bases remaining between them. Germline values: CDR1 KGHSH, CDR2 LQKENI. DNA for the CDR3: TGTGCCAGCTCACCACGTGCCCAGTTCTACGAGCAGTACTTC. Translation: CASSPRAQFYEQYF.

This clone was detected only once. The chain is built from TRBV6-6 and TRBJ1-6; no definite D call. The CDR3 extends over 16 amino acids. The germline V and J ends were trimmed by 3 bases and 0 bases, with 9 bases remaining between them. From germline, CDR1 is MNHNY and CDR2 SVGAGI (reference sequence). The chain's CDR3 is CASSYSVPSYNSPLHF. The DNA for the CDR3 is TGTGCCAGCAGTTATTCCGTTCCCTCCTATAATTCACCCCTCCACTTT.

This clone occurred a few times. In the same sample, other DNA sequences code for this CDR3. The genes are TRBV18 and TRBJ1-5; D call uncertain. Per the germline V gene, CDR1 is KGHSH and CDR2 is LQKENI. This CDR3 has 12 residues. Trimming removed 0 bases from V and 6 bases from J, with 3 bases in between. This CDR3 reads CASSPPGQPQHF. The CDR3 nucleotides read TGTGCCAGCTCACCACCCGGTCAGCCCCAGCATTTT. Variable domain in full (rest from reference TRBV18 and TRBJ1-5): NAGVMQNPRHLVRRRGQEARLRCSPMKGHSHVYWYRQLPEEGLKFMVYLQKENIIDESGMPKERFSAEFPKEGPSILRIQQVVRGDSAAYFCASSPPGQPQHFGDGTRLSIL.

The chain employs TRBV29-1 and TRBJ1-2; 12 bases match TRBD1. The junction had 9 bases not matched to a gene; V was cut back by 6 bases and J by 7 bases. The length of the CDR3 is 14 residues. Germline V gene data show CDR1 as SQVTM and CDR2 as ANQGSEA. The chain's CDR3 is CSVQGDRGRGGYTF. The CDR3 DNA is TGCAGCGTCCAGGGGGACAGGGGGCGGGGTGGCTACACCTTC.

The rearrangement links TRBV6-5 to TRBJ1-3; D unclear. CDR3 length: 11 residues. The germline gives CDR1 MNHEY, CDR2 SVGAGI. CDR3 coding DNA: TGTGCTACCTTACACGGAAACACCATATATTTT. Translating gives CATLHGNTIYF.

This sequence joins TRBV9 and TRBJ1-2, with TRBD1 as a possible D gene (6 bases). V lost 3 bases and J lost 4, with 10 bases in between. The CDR3 runs to 13 residues. Germline-derived CDR1 and CDR2 are SGDLS and YYNGEE. This CDR3 reads CASSDRGAYGYTF. The CDR3 coding sequence is TGTGCCAGCAGCGACCGGGGGGCCTATGGCTACACCTTC.

The chain has TRBV5-1 and TRBJ1-2; maybe TRBD1 (5 bases). Germline lookup yields CDR1 SGHRS and CDR2 YFSETQ. This CDR3 contains 16 residues. The V and J ends lost 0 bases and 8 bases respectively, with 20 bases between them. The CDR3 DNA follows: TGCGCCAGCAGCTTGGGGTCGATGCAGGGAATGGACGGCTACACCTTC. Amino acids: CASSLGSMQGMDGYTF. Drawing the rest from reference TRBV5-1 and TRBJ1-2, the complete variable domain is KAGVTQTPRYLIKTRGQQVTLSCSPISGHRSVSWYQQTPGQGLQFLFEYFSETQRNKGNFPGRFSGRQFSNSRSEMNVSTLELGDSALYLCASSLGSMQGMDGYTFGSGTRLTVV.

This chain connects TRBV7-9 to TRBJ1-2, with D possibly TRBD1 on 6 matching bases. V was shortened by 5 bases and J by 2 bases, with 15 bases between the two germline ends. There are 15 residues in the CDR3. The germline gives CDR1 SEHNR, CDR2 FQNEAQ (reference sequence). Written as DNA, the CDR3 is TGTGCCAGCAGCCCCTTCTCGACAGGAAACTATGGCTACACCTTC. This encodes CASSPFSTGNYGYTF.

J is TRBJ2-3 and V is TRBV15; D may be TRBD1 (5 bases). Deletions cut 1 base from V and 4 bases from J, with 15 bases between. The germline gives CDR1 LNHNV, CDR2 YYDKDF (reference sequence). The CDR3 length is 16 residues. CDR3 residues: CATSRVGQGGSDTQYF. The CDR3 DNA reads TGTGCCACCAGCAGAGTAGGGCAGGGTGGGTCAGATACGCAGTATTTT.

The chain couples TRBV18 to TRBJ1-3, with 9 bases aligning to TRBD1. The V and J ends lost 3 bases and 2 bases, in that order; junction bases with no gene match: 14. The germline V gene encodes CDR1 KGHSH and CDR2 LQKENI. The CDR3 has 19 amino acids. This CDR3 reads CASSPLPQGQGKPGNTIYF. CDR3 nucleotide sequence: TGTGCCAGCTCACCTCTCCCCCAGGGACAGGGAAAACCTGGAAACACCATATATTTT.

The chain carries TRBV7-2 and TRBJ2-4, with D maybe TRBD1 (6 bases). Germline lookup yields CDR1 SGHTA and CDR2 FQGNSA. V was pared by 5 bases and J by 3 bases, with 17 bases between. The CDR3 consists of 16 residues. CDR3 amino acids: CASSLGQHQGKNIQYF. In DNA, the CDR3 is TGTGCCAGCAGCCTTGGACAGCATCAGGGCAAAAACATTCAGTACTTC.

This clone has a single count. The chain couples TRBV29-1 to TRBJ2-5, with 11 bases matching TRBD2. This CDR3 is 14 amino acids long. The V gene end was trimmed by 5 bases and the J gene end by 5 bases; junction bases not matched to a gene: 7. The V gene's germline CDR1 is SQVTM and CDR2 ANQGSEA. Here the CDR3 DNA reads TGCAGCGTTCTTCTAGCGGGGGGCCGGGAGACCCAGTACTTC. Translated: CSVLLAGGRETQYF.

This sequence joins TRBV15 and TRBJ2-3; perhaps TRBD2 as D (5 bases). The CDR3 has 15 amino acids. Germline CDR1 LNHNV, CDR2 YYDKDF (reference sequence). The V end was cut by 4 bases, the J end by 2 bases, with 13 bases between. The CDR3 protein is CATSKGSASTDTQYF. CDR3 bases: TGTGCCACCAGCAAGGGTAGCGCTTCCACAGATACGCAGTATTTT.

The chain has TRBV28 and TRBJ2-4, with a tentative D call TRBD1 (5 bases). From germline, CDR1 is MDHEN and CDR2 SYDVKM. V lost 3 bases and J 5 bases, leaving 8 bases between the germline ends. The CDR3 extends over 13 amino acids. The CDR3 spells CASSLTAQNIQYF. The CDR3 DNA reads as TGTGCCAGCAGTTTGACAGCTCAAAACATTCAGTACTTC.

With respect to this clone: In the same sample, other DNA sequences code for this CDR3. This CDR3 reads CASSLSGVETQYF. The CDR3 DNA sequence: TGCGCCAGCAGCTTGTCAGGGGTTGAGACCCAGTACTTC. The gene calls are TRBV5-1 and TRBJ2-5; tentative D call: TRBD1 (6 bases). Looked up from germline, CDR1 is SGHRS and CDR2 is YFSETQ. Trimming left V 1 base short and J 5 bases short, with 9 bases between. The CDR3 is made up of 13 amino acids.

The chain employs TRBV5-1 and TRBJ2-7, with unresolved D. CDR3 length: 17 residues. V lost 0 bases and J 2 bases, leaving 18 bases between the germline ends. Germline lookup yields CDR1 SGHRS and CDR2 YFSETQ. For the CDR3, the DNA is TGCGCCAGCAGCTTGGATCGCACTCGAACCCTAACCTACGAGCAGTACTTC. It codes for CASSLDRTRTLTYEQYF.

The genes are TRBV19 and TRBJ2-7, with TRBD1 identical over 8 bases. The CDR3 covers 14 residues. CDR1 is LNHDA, CDR2 SQIVND, per germline (reference sequence). V shed 4 bases and J 6 bases; nucleotides not matched to a gene: 8. The DNA for the CDR3 is TGTGCCAGTAGTACCGGGACAGGACAGAGCGAGCAGTACTTC. Amino acids: CASSTGTGQSEQYF.